Below, one T cell receptor beta chain is given with its context. What antigen it recognizes has not been identified. No qualities accompany the bases; no much larger clone lies one base away. CD8 naive samples consisted of CD45RO-negative cells that were positively selected for CCR7, yielding a CD45RA+CCR7+ population without TemRA cells. Healthy HIV-negative adults with no recently reported acute infections or vaccinations were included as donors. Every donor was a Caucasian adult living in Nashville, Tennessee, USA. After blood collection by leukapheresis, PBMCs were isolated using Ficoll-Histopaque density gradient centrifugation and then cryopreserved in the vapor phase of liquid nitrogen. Purity and quantity of every magnetically sorted T cell population were checked by analytical flow cytometry. From each sorted fraction, genomic DNA was isolated and quantified by UV absorbance on a Nanodrop 2000c.

This record comes from a study of shared clonotypes between healthy human individuals (TCRdb year 2020). Context from the whole study: Three men and a couple of women, aged 18 to 49 years, made up the cohort. For each donor, CD4 naive and CD4 memory were each run on three plates, CD8 naive on two plates, and CD8 memory on one plate. To estimate repertoire size and how much clonotype sharing occurs between individuals, the study deeply sequenced the blood TCR repertoires of 5 or 6 healthy adults. To increase sequencing depth and limit assay-specific biases, different laboratories used diverse techniques to prepare libraries and sequence TCR repertoires. Each donor's leukapheresis produced roughly between roughly 0.94 and 9.5 billion PBMCs. Overall study outcomes, separate from this receptor: The genetic and exposure-history diversity represented was limited by the small number of donors. Based on pairwise subsampling, the degree of clonotype sharing among donors was expected to be affected by sequencing depth. Compared with non-shared clonotypes, the clonotypes found in all four sorted-subset donors had higher generation probabilities. Sampling was restricted to blood, and TCR repertoires in tissue are likely to differ from TCR repertoires in blood. Naive subsets generally had larger estimated clonotype richness than memory subsets did. Rarefaction of sorted-subset datasets indicated incomplete sequencing despite the large sequencing depth. Sharing across several donors was observed for around 4.8% of naive CD4, around 3.5% of naive CD8, around 2.5% of memory CD4, and around 0.4% of memory CD8 clonotypes.

From a lookup of the germline V gene (reference sequence), CDR1 and CDR2 are LNHDA and SQIVND. Deletion took 4 bases off V and 2 bases off J, with a span of 12 bases between the germline ends. Reading from cysteine to phenylalanine, the CDR3 counts 14 amino acids. Just CDR3 DNA is preserved here, 42 bases in frame from base 1. Using the deep immunoSEQ assay, TCR CDR3 regions were amplified from genomic DNA by multiplex PCR. For each cell subset, the extracted genomic DNA was distributed evenly across all wells of several immunoSEQ 96-well plates, and each plate served as one replicate. For sorted subsets, about 200 ng genomic DNA, equal to 25,000 to 35,000 T cell genomes, was loaded into each replicate PCR. Purified libraries were measured with a Qubit 3.0 fluorometer, size-checked on a Bioanalyzer 2100, and measured again with the KAPA Library Quantification kit. Each immunoSEQ 96-well plate was sequenced on its own single-read 150-cycle Illumina NextSeq 550 flow cell. Regarding the original processing steps: Because the immunoSEQ output included only junctional sequences and no quality scores, the filtering could not be the same as the filtering used for full-length reads. Sequences were annotated with PyIR, a Python wrapper for IgBLAST v1.9, and V/J genes and CDR3 were assigned using IMGT germline references. Any read was removed if the V/J assignment was weak (E-value above 1e-6), the CDR3 was missing, or the read contained stop codons, out-of-frame junctions, or ambiguous translated residues. V3J clonotypes were defined as sequences sharing an identical inferred V gene, J gene, and CDR3 amino acid sequence. Percentage overlap between repertoires was calculated by dividing the number of shared unique clonotypes by the size of the smaller repertoire. Repertoire richness was assessed with RTK rarefaction, the Chao1 estimator, and Recon v2.1 estimates of unobserved clonotypes. OLGA was used to compute generation probabilities for all TCRbeta clonotypes that the gDNA method yielded from a handful of donors. Sourced from immuneACCESS, this table was stored by TCRdb with only in-frame sequences that have V and J called. A share of the clones is absent; for the studies checked, an unresolved V gene accounts for under half, and the remainder has no known explanation. The DNA was the basis for D and trimming; V, J and clone size are from that table. The sample data list around 620,000 clones, and about 95% of these were observed just once. 0.095% to 0.14% of the sample comes from the top ten.

Sequencing was carried out using naive CD8+ T cells sorted from blood. Reading the label with the study, this specimen's cell subset or site is: CD45RA+CCR7+. The chain is made from TRBV19 and TRBJ2-7; the D gene is unclear. The TCR originated in a woman in her 30s in good health. Read as DNA, the sequence is TGTGCCAGTAGTAGACTTCCCGGAGCCTACGAGCAGTACTTC. Its protein is CASSRLPGAYEQYF.